The rows below give T cell receptor beta chains drawn from one sample of a study of monozygotic twins with inflammatory bowel disease. TCRdb reworked the 5' RACE reads into one entry per CDR3 protein, no DNA. This sample carries 200,000 to 250,000 distinct CDR3 sequences, with 1.6% going to the ten biggest clones. The sample taken for sequencing was blood. These receptors all come from a human donor with ulcerative colitis or Crohn's disease, or a healthy co-twin of an affected twin (not recorded which). CDR3s include the opening cysteine and the closing phenylalanine or tryptophan. Each record gives: J gene, V gene, CDR3 protein.

TRBJ1-3 TRBV3-1 CASSQDSGFGNTIYF
TRBJ2-5 TRBV28 CASSLQGAETQYF
TRBJ2-3 TRBV12-3/TRBV12-4 CASTLAGGLTDTQYF
TRBJ1-4 TRBV7-6 CASSLASPGTSNEKLFF
TRBJ1-5 TRBV18 CASSPHGRNNSNQPQHF
TRBJ1-5 TRBV7-2 CASSRQGAYQPQHF
TRBJ2-2 TRBV14 CASSQARTGWDTGELFF
TRBJ1-1 TRBV27 CASSLSGQGTTEAFF
TRBJ2-1 TRBV5-1 CASSLTSYEQFF
TRBJ1-4 TRBV5-6 CASSLGQEKLFF
TRBJ2-1 TRBV20-1 CSASLAGGALYNEQFF
TRBJ1-2 TRBV6-4 CASSRVGGVGYTF
TRBJ2-7 TRBV10-3 CAIRTDGGAYEQYF
TRBJ2-1 TRBV29-1 CSVRTASSYNEQFF
TRBJ1-1 TRBV12-3/TRBV12-4 CASSYRNTEAFF
TRBJ1-5 TRBV12-3/TRBV12-4 CASMGRGGGQPQHF
TRBJ2-5 TRBV12-5 CASGSSGETQYF
TRBJ1-5 TRBV6-1 CASTYRDRPYSNQPQHF
TRBJ2-3 TRBV2 CASSVDSSTDTQYF
TRBJ1-2 TRBV19 CASSIYPRLSYGYTF
TRBJ2-5 TRBV21-1 CASSKKTGSRGETQYF
TRBJ2-2 TRBV5-4 CASSLDSWELFF
TRBJ2-5 TRBV12-3/TRBV12-4 CASSLTREETQYF
TRBJ1-3 TRBV10-2 CASSIGVGNTIYF